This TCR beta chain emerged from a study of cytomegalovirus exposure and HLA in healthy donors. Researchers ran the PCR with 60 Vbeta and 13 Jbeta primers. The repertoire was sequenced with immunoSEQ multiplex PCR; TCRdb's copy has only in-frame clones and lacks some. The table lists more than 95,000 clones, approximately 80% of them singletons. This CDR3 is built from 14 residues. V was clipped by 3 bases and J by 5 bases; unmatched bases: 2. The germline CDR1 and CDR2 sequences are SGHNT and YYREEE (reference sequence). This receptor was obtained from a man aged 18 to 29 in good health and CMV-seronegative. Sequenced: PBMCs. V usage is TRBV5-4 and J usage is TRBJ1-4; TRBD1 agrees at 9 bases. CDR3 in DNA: TGTGCCAGCAGCTACGGACAGGGGAATGAAAAACTGTTTTTT. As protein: CASSYGQGNEKLFF.